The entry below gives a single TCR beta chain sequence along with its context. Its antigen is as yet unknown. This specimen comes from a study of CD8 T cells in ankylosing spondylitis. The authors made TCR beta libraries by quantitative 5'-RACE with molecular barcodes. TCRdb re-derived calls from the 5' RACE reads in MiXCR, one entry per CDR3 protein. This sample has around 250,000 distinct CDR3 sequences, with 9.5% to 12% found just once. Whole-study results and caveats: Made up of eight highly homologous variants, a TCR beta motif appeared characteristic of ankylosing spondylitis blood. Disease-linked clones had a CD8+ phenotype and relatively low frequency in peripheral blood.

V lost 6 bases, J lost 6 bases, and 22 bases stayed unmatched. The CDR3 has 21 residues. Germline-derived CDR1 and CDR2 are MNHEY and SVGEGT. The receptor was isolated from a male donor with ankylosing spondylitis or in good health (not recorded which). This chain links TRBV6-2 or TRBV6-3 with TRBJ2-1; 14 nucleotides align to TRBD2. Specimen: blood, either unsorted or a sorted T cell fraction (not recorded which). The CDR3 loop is CASSPMTGRLAGGPVINEQFF. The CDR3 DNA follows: TGTGCCAGCAGCCCAATGACGGGACGACTAGCGGGAGGGCCAGTAATCAATGAGCAGTTCTTC.